The present T cell receptor beta chain was sequenced within a study of Graves' ophthalmopathy and Graves' hyperthyroidism. Amplifying from RNA transcripts, the study obtained TCR beta CDR3 regions. HTBI-primed first-round RT-PCR preceded second-round multiplex PCR. TCRdb used MiXCR to reprocess the multiplex PCR reads, holding one entry per CDR3 protein. There are about 480,000 distinct CDR3 sequences in the sample; approximately 15% occur only once, and roughly 10% lies in the top ten. General study results and limits: Also, most clonotypes expanded in the thyroid above 0.001 frequency appeared in blood.

Concerning this clonotype: Its specificity is unknown. With a much larger clone just one base away, this may be a read error.

Ophthalmopathy donors showed moderate-to-severe activity, CAS ≥3, NOSPECS ≥4 and a duration under 3 months. Patients were excluded if they had other autoimmune diseases or uncontrolled infections, and likewise if pregnancy or lactation applied. PBMCs were density-gradient isolated from roughly 10 ml fresh blood. The source material was blood. The clonotype was recovered from a woman in her twenties or thirties with Graves' ophthalmopathy.

The chain's CDR3 is CAISSWTGGNTIYF. CDR3 nucleotide sequence: TGTGCCATCAGTTCGTGGACAGGGGGAAACACCATATATTTT. The V call is TRBV28, the J call TRBJ1-3; 8 positions agree with TRBD1. The CDR3 consists of 14 residues. The germline V gene has CDR1 MDHEN and CDR2 SYDVKM.